Listed here are 21 T cell receptor beta chains from one sample, sequenced in a study of blood T cell repertoires in COVID-19. Using immunoSEQ multiplex PCR, the repertoire was profiled, and TCRdb retains in-frame clones only, with some absent. The sample contains about 130,000 clones, around 83% of which appear only once. Sequenced sample: peripheral blood. The receptors here all came from a woman aged 45 to 65 with acute or convalescent COVID-19.

This clone appeared a few times. The genes are TRBV2 and TRBJ1-6, with 7 bases lining up with TRBD1. From germline, CDR1 is SNHLY and CDR2 FYNNEI. The CDR3 covers 13 residues. The V gene end was trimmed by 7 bases and the J gene end by 7 bases; junction bases not matched to a gene: 4. In DNA form, the CDR3 reads TGTGCCAGCACCGGGACAGCGAATTCACCCCTCCACTTT. This codes for CASTGTANSPLHF. The full variable domain, with the rest looked up from reference TRBV2 and TRBJ1-6, is EPEVTQTPSHQVTQMGQEVILRCVPISNHLYFYWYRQILGQKVEFLVSFYNNEISEKSEIFDDQFSVERPDGSNFTLKIRSTKLEDSAMYFCASTGTANSPLHFGNGTRLTVT.

The chain uses TRBV28 and TRBJ1-5; TRBD1 might be the D (6 bases). The germline gives CDR1 MDHEN, CDR2 SYDVKM. The CDR3 has 14 amino acids. V shed 7 bases and J shed 7 bases, with 17 bases lying between them. The CDR3, as DNA: TGTGCCAGCACCGCCTACAGGGCTGGGCAGCCCCAGCATTTT. Encoded protein: CASTAYRAGQPQHF.

The chain uses TRBV29-1 and TRBJ2-3, with unresolved D. The germline V gene has CDR1 SQVTM and CDR2 ANQGSEA. Between the trimmed V and J ends, which lost 7 bases and 2 bases, there was a span of 10 bases. This CDR3 comprises 12 residues. The CDR3, as DNA: TGCAGCGACCTAGAATTCACAGATACGCAGTATTTT. This gives the protein CSDLEFTDTQYF.

CDR3 sequence: CASSFGNKGDTEAFF. DNA for the CDR3: TGCGCCAGCAGCTTCGGGAACAAAGGCGACACTGAAGCTTTCTTT. The chain couples TRBV5-1 to TRBJ1-1; D not certain. The CDR3 is 15 residues long. Germline V CDR1 and CDR2: SGHRS, YFSETQ. V was pared by 2 bases and J by 3 bases, with 14 bases between.

This clone occurred a few times. V and J are TRBV2 and TRBJ1-5, with TRBD1 matching over 7 bases. The length of the CDR3 is 14 residues. The V segment lost 4 bases and the J segment 6 bases; nucleotides outside the gene matches: 6. Germline values: CDR1 SNHLY, CDR2 FYNNEI. This chain's CDR3 is CASSVRGRGQPQHF. Here the CDR3 DNA reads TGTGCCAGCAGTGTGAGGGGGCGCGGTCAGCCCCAGCATTTT.

This clone was detected a few times. The chain has TRBV19 and TRBJ1-1; the D gene is possibly TRBD1 (6 bases). This CDR3 contains 15 residues. The V end was cut by 6 bases, the J end by 1 base, with 15 bases between. Germline V gene data show CDR1 as LNHDA and CDR2 as SQIVND (reference sequence). The CDR3, as DNA: TGTGCCAGTAGGCCACAGGGAATCAAGAACACTGAAGCTTTCTTT. Protein: CASRPQGIKNTEAFF.

The chain carries TRBV13 and TRBJ1-2; TRBD1 might be the D (6 bases). Germline values: CDR1 PRHDT, CDR2 FYEKMQ (reference sequence). Trimming removed 5 bases at V and 0 bases at J, with 10 bases between. The CDR3 is made up of 14 amino acids. CDR3 in DNA: TGTGCCAGCAGCCGGGACACCTCTAACTATGGCTACACCTTC. It is translated as CASSRDTSNYGYTF.

The table lists this clone with a few counts. The V and J genes are TRBV10-3 and TRBJ1-1; TRBD1 is a possible D gene (6 bases). Trimming stripped 8 bases from V and 4 bases from J, with 17 bases between. The CDR3 extends over 14 amino acids. Germline CDR1 reads ENHRY; CDR2 reads SYGVKD. CDR3 bases: TGTGCCATCGGGGGGGGGCTCCCCAGCACTGAAGCTTTCTTT. It encodes CAIGGGLPSTEAFF.

This chain links TRBV20-1 with TRBJ1-4; D is unresolved. This CDR3 is 11 amino acids long. Germline CDR1 and CDR2: DFQATT and SNEGSKA (reference sequence). With 1 base removed from V and 13 bases from J, the gap between germline ends came to 10 bases. The CDR3 loop is CSARVVDLLFF. The CDR3 DNA reads as TGCAGTGCTAGAGTTGTAGACTTACTGTTTTTT.

The rearrangement links TRBV5-4 to TRBJ2-7; tentative D call: TRBD1 (7 bases). The germline V and J ends were trimmed by 4 bases and 2 bases, with 16 bases remaining between them. CDR3 size: 15 residues. CDR1 and CDR2 (germline): SGHNT, YYREEE (reference sequence). CDR3: CASSPSGGQPYEQYF. CDR3 nucleotides: TGTGCCAGCAGCCCCTCCGGGGGACAGCCCTACGAGCAGTACTTC.

This chain connects TRBV6-4 to TRBJ2-3, with D possibly being TRBD2 (7 bases). V was cut by 0 bases and J by 8 bases, with 12 bases left in between. The germline V gene encodes CDR1 MRHNA and CDR2 SNTAGT. The CDR3 consists of 14 residues. Here the CDR3 reads CASSDSGGAGTQYF. CDR3 DNA sequence: TGTGCCAGCAGTGACTCTGGGGGGGCAGGTACGCAGTATTTT.

The chain links TRBV19 to TRBJ1-2; no clear D gene. The CDR3 runs 11 residues. V was shortened by 6 bases and J by 2 bases, with 4 bases between the two germline ends. Germline CDR1 and CDR2: LNHDA and SQIVND (reference sequence). Written as DNA, the CDR3 is TGTGCCAGTAGGGAGAACTATGGCTACACCTTC. Translating gives CASRENYGYTF.

This clone was counted a single time. J is TRBJ1-2 and V is TRBV28; 9 nucleotides align to TRBD1. From germline, CDR1 is MDHEN and CDR2 SYDVKM. Trimming removed 4 bases from V and 8 bases from J; junction bases left unmatched: 8. The CDR3 length is 14 residues. The CDR3 DNA follows: TGTGCCAGCAGTTCGGGGACAGGGAAGGGGGGCTACACCTTC. It is translated as CASSSGTGKGGYTF.

The chain carries TRBV1 and TRBJ1-2. TRBV1 is marked as a pseudogene. The CDR3 extends over 16 amino acids. Written as DNA, the CDR3 is TGCACCAGCAGTTACAAAACGGGAGGCGATCCGGACGGCTACACCTTC. Amino acid sequence: CTSSYKTGGDPDGYTF.

The genes are TRBV5-4 and TRBJ2-3; D is undetermined. Per germline, CDR1 SGHNT and CDR2 YYREEE (reference sequence). This CDR3 is 14 amino acids long. Trimming shortened V by 4 bases and J by 10 bases, and 19 bases separated the two germline ends. The CDR3 loop is CASSPGTVIDAQYF. In DNA, the CDR3 is TGTGCCAGCAGCCCTGGAACAGTGATTGACGCGCAGTATTTT.

The chain links TRBV2 to TRBJ1-5, with a weak D call TRBD1 (6 bases). The CDR3 runs 14 residues. Germline assignment: CDR1 SNHLY and CDR2 FYNNEI. The V end lost 4 bases, the J end lost 6 bases, and 13 bases lay between the germline ends. This CDR3 reads CASSATGSRQPQHF. CDR3 coding DNA: TGTGCCAGCAGTGCGACAGGTAGTCGTCAGCCCCAGCATTTT.

This chain connects TRBV5-6 to TRBJ1-5, with D unresolved. Trimming took off 4 bases at V and 0 bases at J, with 14 bases between the two ends. Germline V lookup: CDR1 SGHDT, CDR2 YYEEEE. This CDR3 spans 16 amino acids. The CDR3 DNA sequence: TGTGCCAGCAGCCCGCGCGTGCGGGGTAGCAATCAGCCCCAGCATTTT. Translated: CASSPRVRGSNQPQHF.

The CDR3 loop reads CASSDPDRSSHGYTF. CDR3 nucleotides: TGTGCCAGCAGTGACCCGGACAGAAGCAGCCATGGCTACACCTTC. The V call is TRBV25-1, the J call TRBJ1-2, with D tentatively TRBD1 (6 bases). Germline V gene data show CDR1 as MGHDK and CDR2 as SYGVNS. The V and J ends lost 3 bases and 6 bases respectively, with 17 bases between them. The CDR3 is made up of 15 amino acids.

V gene TRBV6-1 combines with J gene TRBJ1-2; possibly TRBD1 for D (6 bases). This CDR3 comprises 15 residues. The V gene lost 0 bases and the J gene lost 8 bases, with 16 bases spanning the gap. CDR1 is MNHNS and CDR2 is SASEGT in the germline V gene. Here the CDR3 DNA reads TGTGCCAGCAGTGAAGCGCTTCCAGGGGCGCGAGGCTACACCTTC. It yields the protein CASSEALPGARGYTF.

The chain links TRBV2 to TRBJ2-3; 10 bases map to TRBD2. The V gene end was trimmed by 5 bases and the J gene end by 5 bases; junction bases not matched to a gene: 7. This CDR3 spans 15 amino acids. Germline V gene lookup returns CDR1 SNHLY and CDR2 FYNNEI. The CDR3 sequence: CASSRSGGAEDTQYF. The CDR3 nucleotides read TGTGCCAGCAGTAGGAGCGGGGGGGCAGAAGATACGCAGTATTTT.

This sequence joins TRBV12-3 or TRBV12-4 and TRBJ1-2; possibly TRBD1 for D (6 bases). The CDR3 covers 13 residues. V gave up 5 bases and J gave up 7 bases, with 14 bases separating them. The CDR3 nucleotides are TGTGCCAGCAGTCTCGACAGGTGGGGTGGCTACACCTTC. Amino acid sequence: CASSLDRWGGYTF.